This T cell receptor beta chain is from a study of T cell repertoires in cytomegalovirus infection. Study at large: Public TCR beta signatures were indicative of both CMV infection and a matching HLA type.

MiXCR, run by TCRdb on the reads, gives a single entry per CDR3 protein. The data contain 900,000 to 950,000 distinct CDR3 sequences, approximately 31% of them singletons. The CDR3 sequence is 18 residues long. Germline-derived CDR1 and CDR2 are SGDLS and YYNGEE. V lost 3 bases and J 4 bases, leaving 20 bases between the germline ends. Remarks on this clonotype: Antigen unknown.

Broader study findings: Ex vivo responses were dominated by HLA-C-restricted CMV-specific TCR beta clonotypes.

This clonotype was obtained from a human donor in good health (CMV status not recorded). Some clones in this sample may be carry-over from other donors' samples. The V and J genes are TRBV9 and TRBJ2-6; the D is unclear. The source was cultured CD8+ T cells from PBMCs, collected from culture after CMV antigen stimulation. The CDR3 spells CASSAGGRWAAGANVLTF. The CDR3 DNA reads as TGTGCCAGCAGCGCCGGCGGCCGTTGGGCGGCCGGGGCCAACGTCCTGACTTTC.